This T cell receptor (beta chain) comes out of a study of cytomegalovirus exposure and HLA in healthy donors. Study-level points and caveats: What a later analysis showed was that several of the most significant clusters appeared linked to common viral pathogens. A prior analysis recorded that most TCR beta V segments were productive about 87% or about 30% of the time.

The PCR had 60 Vbeta and 13 Jbeta primers. Clones were sequenced by immunoSEQ multiplex PCR, and TCRdb holds only the in-frame ones, with some missing. The sample lists tens of thousands of clones, 85% to 90% occurring once. CDR1 is SNHLY and CDR2 is FYNNEI in the germline V gene. This CDR3 contains 14 residues. V dropped 4 bases and J dropped 4 bases, with 12 bases sitting between them. With respect to this clone: Its antigen is not identified.

Donors likely had unrecorded immune exposures despite being nominally healthy when sampled. The material sequenced was PBMCs. This sequence originates from a boy younger than 18 in good health and CMV-seronegative. J is TRBJ2-3 and V is TRBV2; D unresolved. The DNA of the CDR3 is TGTGCCAGCAGTGTTCGGCAGGTGCCAGATACGCAGTATTTT. Translated: CASSVRQVPDTQYF.